These 21 T cell receptor beta chains originate from one sample sequenced in a study of T cell changes during pregnancy in multiple sclerosis. Clones were sequenced by immunoSEQ multiplex PCR, and TCRdb holds only the in-frame ones, with some missing. The sample yields more than 65,000 clones, under 90% seen once. The sequencing here drew on peripheral blood, taken after pregnancy. The receptors derive from a female donor in good health, enrolled as a control in a pregnancy study.

This chain uses TRBV6-5 with TRBJ1-1; possible D gene TRBD1, 6 bases. V lost 5 bases and J 5 bases, leaving 12 bases between the germline ends. Germline V gives CDR1 MNHEY, CDR2 SVGAGI. The CDR3 spans 13 residues. Here the CDR3 DNA reads TGTGCCAGCAGTGGGGGCGGGAGAACTGAAGCTTTCTTT. The encoded protein is CASSGGGRTEAFF.

The rearrangement links TRBV7-2 to TRBJ2-7; 11 bases map to TRBD2. V lost 1 base and J lost 5; bases outside the gene matches: 13. This CDR3 contains 18 residues. The V gene's germline CDR1 is SGHTA and CDR2 FQGNSA. The DNA of the CDR3 is TGTGCCAGCAGCTTAGGGCGAAAGGTAGCGGGAGGGAATCACGAGCAGTACTTC. Translated: CASSLGRKVAGGNHEQYF.

The chain employs TRBV2 and TRBJ2-3; 7 bases are a match to TRBD2. V lost 5 bases and J lost 2; bases outside the gene matches: 10. The CDR3 is 16 residues long. Germline loops: CDR1 SNHLY, CDR2 FYNNEI. The CDR3 sequence: CASSRSSGGLTDTQYF. The CDR3 bases are TGTGCCAGCAGTCGGTCGTCGGGAGGCCTCACAGATACGCAGTATTTT.

The gene calls are TRBV5-6 and TRBJ2-7; possible D gene TRBD2, 5 bases. V was clipped by 4 bases and J by 12 bases, with 14 bases between them. Germline CDR1 and CDR2: SGHDT and YYEEEE. The CDR3 runs to 11 residues. The CDR3 loop reads CASSPGVGWYF. As DNA, the CDR3 is TGTGCCAGCAGCCCCGGGGTTGGATGGTACTTC. The entire variable domain, with the rest obtained from reference TRBV5-6 and TRBJ2-7, is as follows: DAGVTQSPTHLIKTRGQQVTLRCSPKSGHDTVSWYQQALGQGPQFIFQYYEEEERQRGNFPDRFSGHQFPNYSSELNVNALLLGDSALYLCASSPGVGWYFGPGTRLTVT.

This clone was picked up a small number of times. The CDR3 sequence is CASSTTGNGYTF. The CDR3 bases are TGCGCCAGCAGCACGACAGGGAATGGCTACACCTTC. J is TRBJ1-2 and V is TRBV5-1, with TRBD1 matching 7 bases. V shed 4 bases, J shed 6 bases, and the junction held 3 bases outside the gene matches. This CDR3 spans 12 amino acids. Germline V gene data show CDR1 as SGHRS and CDR2 as YFSETQ.

This chain links TRBV5-4 with TRBJ2-2, with 14 bases lining up with TRBD2. The length of the CDR3 is 16 residues. Trimming took 5 bases from V and 6 from J; bases not matched to a gene: 6. Germline V lookup: CDR1 SGHNT, CDR2 YYREEE (reference sequence). This CDR3 reads CASSPGLAGGAGELFF. For the CDR3, the DNA is TGTGCCAGCAGTCCAGGACTAGCGGGGGGTGCCGGGGAGCTGTTTTTT.

This clone was observed once. The chain couples TRBV5-1 to TRBJ2-3; D might be TRBD2 (6 bases). Germline V CDR1 and CDR2: SGHRS, YFSETQ. This CDR3 spans 15 amino acids. Trimming removed 5 bases from V and 2 bases from J, with 15 bases in between. CDR3 region: CASRYVGLFTDTQYF. In nucleotides, the CDR3 is TGCGCCAGCAGATATGTTGGACTATTCACAGATACGCAGTATTTT.

This chain uses TRBV27 with TRBJ2-7; D remains ambiguous. CDR1 and CDR2 (germline): MNHEY, SMNVEV (reference sequence). There are 14 residues in the CDR3. V lost 3 bases, J lost 4 bases, and 13 bases lay in between. CDR3 coding DNA: TGTGCCAGCAGTTTCCAGGTTAATAGGTACGAGCAGTACTTC. This gives the protein CASSFQVNRYEQYF.

V gene TRBV6-4 combines with J gene TRBJ2-3; TRBD2 matches at 9 bases. CDR3 length: 16 amino acids. Germline V CDR1 and CDR2: MRHNA, SNTAGT. V lost 7 bases and J lost 5; bases outside the gene matches: 13. The CDR3 coding sequence is TGTGCCAGCACTCCCCAGGCTAGCGGGACGGGAGATACGCAGTATTTT. Translated: CASTPQASGTGDTQYF.

This chain links TRBV12-5 with TRBJ2-3, with TRBD2 identical over 7 bases. This CDR3 contains 14 residues. The V gene's germline CDR1 is LGHNT and CDR2 FRNRAP. V lost 5 bases, J lost 2 bases, and 4 bases stayed unmatched. The CDR3 DNA is TGTGCTAGTGGTCTCGGACTAGTCACAGATACGCAGTATTTT. This sequence encodes CASGLGLVTDTQYF.

The genes are TRBV6-6 and TRBJ1-2, with D possibly matching TRBD1 (5 bases). Trimming took off 5 bases at V and 5 bases at J, with 12 bases between the two ends. Looked up from germline, CDR1 is MNHNY and CDR2 is SVGAGI (reference sequence). This CDR3 region has 13 residues. The CDR3 sequence: CASSPRDLYGYTF. Written as DNA, the CDR3 is TGTGCCAGCAGTCCCAGGGATTTATATGGCTACACCTTC.

This clone appeared a single time. The chain joins TRBV11-2 to TRBJ2-7, with D possibly matching TRBD1 (5 bases). Germline CDR1 reads SGHAT; CDR2 reads FQNNGV. V lost 5 bases and J 6 bases, leaving 14 bases between the germline ends. The CDR3 consists of 13 residues. The CDR3 protein is CASSPDRRSEQYF. Written as DNA, the CDR3 is TGTGCCAGCAGCCCAGACAGACGGAGCGAGCAGTACTTC.

The chain combines TRBV10-3 with TRBJ1-2, with D possibly being TRBD1 (6 bases). Germline V gene sequence: CDR1 ENHRY, CDR2 SYGVKD. V lost 4 bases and J lost 4, with 16 bases in between. The CDR3 has 15 amino acids. Written as DNA, the CDR3 is TGTGCCATCAGTGGAACGTCAGGGGCTCCCTATGGCTACACCTTC. Protein sequence: CAISGTSGAPYGYTF.

This sequence joins TRBV4-1 and TRBJ1-5; 7 positions match TRBD1. With V trimmed by 0 bases and J by 7 bases, 6 bases remained unmatched. This CDR3 contains 15 residues. CDR1 and CDR2 from the germline V gene are MGHRA and YSYEKL. The CDR3 nucleotides are TGCGCCAGCAGCCAAGATGGGACAGTAGGACAGCCCCAGCATTTT. Residues: CASSQDGTVGQPQHF.

This chain links TRBV29-1 with TRBJ1-1; the D gene is possibly TRBD1 (5 bases). This CDR3 is built from 12 residues. The germline V gene encodes CDR1 SQVTM and CDR2 ANQGSEA. The V and J ends lost 3 bases and 7 bases respectively, with 12 bases between them. In DNA, the CDR3 is TGCAGCGTTGACTTTTGGGGCGGTGAAGCTTTCTTT. This encodes CSVDFWGGEAFF.

V is TRBV21-1 and J is TRBJ2-3; the table's D call of TRBD1 was not tested on the DNA. TRBV21-1 is deemed a pseudogene. CDR3 size: 14 residues. The chain's CDR3 is CASLYRAPLDTQYF. CDR3 sequence (DNA): TGTGCCAGCCTCTACAGGGCACCACTAGATACGCAGTATTTT.

The rearrangement uses TRBV18 and TRBJ2-2; TRBD2 matches at 8 bases. The CDR3 runs 16 residues. J was trimmed by 0 bases and V by 3 bases; bases with no gene match: 3. The germline gives CDR1 KGHSH, CDR2 LQKENI. Written as DNA, the CDR3 is TGTGCCAGCTCACCTTCGGGGGGGACGAACACCGGGGAGCTGTTTTTT. The encoded protein is CASSPSGGTNTGELFF.

In the case of this clone: The DNA is omitted, as the CDR3 cannot be located on it reliably, and the CDR3 follows TCRdb's listing. The CDR3 loop reads CASSSSLSGRGNTIYF. The V and J genes are TRBV6-5 and TRBJ1-3; the table calls TRBD1, which could not be checked here. From germline, CDR1 is MNHEY and CDR2 SVGAGI. Inclusive of both ends, the CDR3 amounts to 16 amino acids.

The rearrangement joins TRBV25-1 to TRBJ1-2, with TRBD1 identical over 7 bases. V was clipped by 7 bases and J by 8 bases; unmatched bases: 4. The CDR3 is 11 residues long. Germline CDR1 reads MGHDK; CDR2 reads SYGVNS. The CDR3 sequence: CASIPGQGYTF. CDR3 coding DNA: TGTGCCAGCATTCCGGGACAGGGCTACACCTTC.

The V and J genes are TRBV29-1 and TRBJ2-7; 8 positions agree with TRBD1. The V gene's germline CDR1 is SQVTM and CDR2 ANQGSEA. V dropped 3 bases and J dropped 7; count of bases not matched to a gene: 11. There are 14 residues in the CDR3. CDR3 sequence reads: CSVDSDRGTREQYF. The CDR3 coding sequence is TGCAGCGTTGATAGTGACAGGGGTACGAGGGAGCAGTACTTC.

The chain couples TRBV5-1 to TRBJ2-7, with 11 bases lining up with TRBD2. CDR1 is SGHRS, CDR2 YFSETQ, per germline. The CDR3 consists of 17 residues. V lost 2 bases and J lost 6; bases outside the gene matches: 13. CDR3 nucleotides: TGCGCCAGCAGCTTTCGACTAGCGGGGACTTTCGGCGGCGAGCAGTACTTC. It specifies CASSFRLAGTFGGEQYF. Full variable domain (rest looked up from reference TRBV5-1 and TRBJ2-7): KAGVTQTPRYLIKTRGQQVTLSCSPISGHRSVSWYQQTPGQGLQFLFEYFSETQRNKGNFPGRFSGRQFSNSRSEMNVSTLELGDSALYLCASSFRLAGTFGGEQYFGPGTRLTVT.